These 25 T cell receptor beta chains were sequenced from one sample in a study of tumor and adjacent non-tumor tissue in lung cancer. This sample's RNA came from whole unsorted tissue. Three rounds of nested PCR, following a modified ARM-PCR protocol, produced the TCRbeta library. Each CDR3 protein is one row after TCRdb ran MiXCR on the multiplex PCR reads. The sample holds approximately 110,000 distinct CDR3 sequences, roughly 75% seen once. Material: lung tumor tissue. The receptors here all came from a woman in her fifties or sixties with non-small cell lung cancer.

To note about this clonotype: A much bigger clone sits one base away, suggesting this may be a read error. The chain combines TRBV6-2 or TRBV6-3 with TRBJ1-4; maybe TRBD1 (5 bases). Germline CDR1 and CDR2: MNHEY and SVGEGT. There are 13 residues in the CDR3. Here the CDR3 reads CVIPDSTNEKLFF. CDR3 sequence (DNA): TGTGTCATCCCCGACAGCACTAATGAAAAACTGTTTTTT.

This clonotype appeared a few times. Because the CDR3 is missing its conserved closing phenylalanine or tryptophan, this is likely a read error. V is TRBV10-1 and J is TRBJ1-1; 12 nucleotides line up with TRBD1. This CDR3 region has 15 residues. Germline assignment: CDR1 WNHNN and CDR2 SYGVQD (reference sequence). The CDR3 here is CAIYPGTGGLTEAFV. The CDR3, as DNA: TGTGCCATCTACCCTGGGACAGGGGGCCTGACTGAAGCTTTCGTT.

Turning to this clonotype: A clone one base away is much larger, so this may be a read error. The CDR3 coding sequence is TGTGCCATCAAAGGGGGTGTATGGACTGAAACTTTCTTT. It is translated as CAIKGGVWTETFF. V and J are TRBV10-3 and TRBJ1-1, with D perhaps matching TRBD1 (6 bases). This CDR3 is built from 13 residues. CDR1 is ENHRY and CDR2 is SYGVKD in the germline V gene.

Concerning this clonotype: At one of its ends the junction is not consistent with the germline gene, which may arise from a read error. V usage is TRBV11-3 and J usage is TRBJ2-5; 12 bases map to TRBD2. Germline V gene sequence: CDR1 SGHNT, CDR2 YENEEA. The CDR3 covers 15 residues. The CDR3 region is CASSPLAGGPEIQYF. The CDR3 DNA reads TGTGCCAGCAGCCCTCTAGCGGGGGGGCCCGAGATCCAGTATTTC.

A note on this clonotype: Since the CDR3 does not end with the conserved phenylalanine or tryptophan, this likely comes from a read error. The V and J genes are TRBV6-1 and TRBJ2-1; a possible D gene is TRBD2 (7 bases). Per the germline V gene, CDR1 is MNHNS and CDR2 is SASEGT. This CDR3 spans 15 amino acids. Trimming took off 3 bases at V and 4 bases at J, with 13 bases between the two ends. In DNA form, the CDR3 reads TGTGCCAGCAGTGAGCAAGCGGGACAATACAATGAGCAGTTCTTA. It encodes CASSEQAGQYNEQFL.

Details on this clonotype: Just one base apart from a much larger clone, this may be a read error. The chain combines TRBV5-8 with TRBJ2-3; D might be TRBD1 (6 bases). In germline, CDR1 is SGHTS, CDR2 YDEGEE. The CDR3 length is 14 residues. The CDR3 loop is CASGYGQSTDTRYF. CDR3 DNA: TGTGCCAGCGGCTACGGACAGTCCACAGATACGCGGTATTTT.

The chain is built from TRBV28 and TRBJ2-2; no clear D. Germline CDR1 is MDHEN and CDR2 is SYDVKM. The CDR3 extends over 18 amino acids. Deletions cut 3 bases from V and 5 bases from J, with 22 bases between. This chain's CDR3 is CASSFGLGCRRETGELFF. The CDR3 region has the DNA TGTGCCAGCAGTTTCGGCCTGGGATGCAGGAGAGAAACCGGGGAGCTGTTTTTT.

V is TRBV6-5 and J is TRBJ1-2; 10 bases match TRBD1. In germline, CDR1 is MNHEY, CDR2 SVGAGI. This CDR3 is built from 15 residues. CDR3 amino acids: CTNSSNFDRGHGYTF. The CDR3 coding sequence is TGTACCAACAGTTCTAATTTCGACAGGGGGCATGGCTACACCTTC.

Turning to this clonotype: Since a much larger clone is just one base distant, this may be a read error. The chain couples TRBV6-5 to TRBJ2-5; D not resolved. V lost 4 bases and J lost 4, with 10 bases in between. This CDR3 is built from 13 residues. Germline-derived CDR1 and CDR2 are MNHEY and SVGAGI. Written as DNA, the CDR3 is TGTGCCAGCAGTTTGGTGTTCGGAGAGACCCAGTACTTC. It codes for CASSLVFGETQYF.

Turning to this clonotype: At one end, the junction sequence differs from germline, possibly due to a read error. The chain recombines TRBV5-6 with TRBJ2-5, with 10 bases aligning to TRBD2. CDR3 length equals 14 residues. Germline V lookup: CDR1 SGHDT, CDR2 YYEEEE. CDR3 region: CASVVSGGQETHNF. The DNA of the CDR3 is TGTGCCAGCGTCGTTAGCGGGGGGCAAGAGACCCATAACTTC.

This clonotype was seen more than once but under ten times. The genes are TRBV28 and TRBJ1-2; 9 positions match TRBD1. The CDR3 covers 16 residues. V was clipped by 6 bases and J by 4 bases; unmatched bases: 12. Germline CDR1 MDHEN, CDR2 SYDVKM. The CDR3 region is CASRRNDRDRAYGYTF. The DNA for the CDR3 is TGTGCCAGCAGACGAAACGACCGGGACAGGGCCTATGGCTACACCTTC.

To note about this clonotype: At one end, the junction sequence differs from germline, possibly due to a read error. The gene calls are TRBV5-1 and TRBJ2-7; 12 nucleotides agree with TRBD1. Germline V gene data show CDR1 as SGHRS and CDR2 as YFSETQ. This CDR3 contains 15 residues. CDR3 in amino acids: CTSSSGTGGTYEQYF. DNA for the CDR3: TGCACCAGCAGTTCCGGGACAGGGGGCACGTACGAGCAATACTTC. Drawing the rest from reference TRBV5-1 and TRBJ2-7, the complete variable domain is KAGVTQTPRYLIKTRGQQVTLSCSPISGHRSVSWYQQTPGQGLQFLFEYFSETQRNKGNFPGRFSGRQFSNSRSEMNVSTLELGDSALYLCTSSSGTGGTYEQYFGPGTRLTVT.

The chain carries TRBV29-1 and TRBJ2-1; a possible D gene is TRBD2 (5 bases). V was trimmed by 4 bases and J by 8 bases, leaving 12 bases between them. In germline, CDR1 is SQVTM, CDR2 ANQGSEA. The CDR3 is 12 residues long. The CDR3 bases are TGCAGCGTTGGACACAGAGCGGATGAGCAGTTCTTC. It specifies CSVGHRADEQFF.

Regarding this clonotype: This may stem from a read error, because a much larger clone lies one nucleotide away. V usage is TRBV5-4 and J usage is TRBJ2-3; 8 nucleotides agree with TRBD2. This CDR3 is 16 amino acids long. The germline V gene has CDR1 SGHNT and CDR2 YYREEE (reference sequence). With V trimmed by 3 bases and J by 1 base, 7 bases remained unmatched. The CDR3 coding sequence is TGTGCCAGCAGCTGGACTAGCCGTCTTCGCACAGATACGCAGTATTTT. Protein product: CASSWTSRLRTDTQYF.

A remark on this clonotype: A much larger clone differs by one base, so this may be a read error. The rearrangement uses TRBV6-6 and TRBJ2-1; D gene unclear. The germline V and J ends were trimmed by 2 bases and 3 bases, with 23 bases remaining between them. The CDR3 extends over 19 amino acids. Germline V lookup: CDR1 MNHNY, CDR2 SVGAGI (reference sequence). CDR3 loop: CASSYVPFSGQEDYNEQFF. DNA for the CDR3: TGTGCCAGCAGTTACGTTCCCTTCAGTGGGCAAGAAGACTACAATGAGCAGTTCTTC.

Turning to this clonotype: A much more abundant neighbour one base away suggests this may be a read error. The chain carries TRBV12-3 or TRBV12-4 and TRBJ2-1, with 7 bases that match TRBD2. CDR3 length: 12 amino acids. The junction had 8 bases not matched to a gene; V was cut back by 6 bases and J by 12 bases. In nucleotides, the CDR3 is TGTGCCAGCAGCCTAGTGGGAGGGATGCAGTTCTTC. It yields the protein CASSLVGGMQFF.

Details on this clonotype: The final CDR3 position lacks the conserved phenylalanine or tryptophan, pointing to a likely read error. The V gene is TRBV11-2, the J gene TRBJ2-7; 7 bases are a match to TRBD1. The V gene's germline CDR1 is SGHAT and CDR2 FQNNGV. This CDR3 region has 12 residues. The CDR3 loop is CACNMTGYGQYL. CDR3 DNA sequence: TGTGCCTGCAACATGACAGGGTACGGGCAGTACTTA.

As for this clonotype: This sequence may be a read error, since a much larger clone differs from it by one base. V usage is TRBV10-3 and J usage is TRBJ2-5; either TRBD1 or TRBD2 may fit D (5 bases each). Germline CDR1 ENHRY, CDR2 SYGVKD. The CDR3 is 14 amino acids. The CDR3 protein is CAISERVRGEIQYF. The CDR3 coding sequence is TGTGCCATCAGTGAGAGGGTTAGGGGAGAGATCCAGTACTTC.

The gene calls are TRBV20-1 and TRBJ2-1; D not certain. V dropped 0 bases and J dropped 16 bases, with 22 bases sitting between them. Germline loops: CDR1 DFQATT, CDR2 SNEGSKA (reference sequence). This CDR3 comprises 14 residues. CDR3 bases: TGCAGTGCTAGAGAACTCACCTGGTCTAGGGCGCAATTCTTC. This sequence encodes CSARELTWSRAQFF.

This clonotype has only one observation. Because it lacks the conserved phenylalanine or tryptophan at the end, this CDR3 is likely a read error. The V and J genes are TRBV11-2 and TRBJ1-1, with 7 bases lining up with TRBD1. With V trimmed by 5 bases and J by 10 bases, 16 bases remained unmatched. This CDR3 has 15 residues. Germline values: CDR1 SGHAT, CDR2 FQNNGV. The CDR3 sequence is CASSLTTGMRAGAFV. CDR3 coding DNA: TGTGCCAGCAGCCTCACGACAGGGATGAGAGCTGGAGCTTTCGTT.

Regarding this clonotype: One end of the junction is discordant with germline, which a read error may explain. The J gene is TRBJ2-1, the V gene TRBV11-1, with D unclear. The CDR3 is 15 amino acids. Per the germline V gene, CDR1 is SGHAT and CDR2 is FQDESV (reference sequence). CDR3 sequence reads: CAGSYRMGMGNEQFF. CDR3 nucleotide sequence: TGTGCCGGCAGCTACCGGATGGGTATGGGGAATGAGCAGTTCTTC.

This clonotype was seen repeatedly, ten times or more. The chain links TRBV20-1 to TRBJ1-2; the match to TRBD1 covers 7 bases. Germline CDR1 reads DFQATT; CDR2 reads SNEGSKA (reference sequence). The CDR3 loop spans 12 amino acids. Trimming cost V 5 bases and J 5 bases; bases outside gene matches: 5. CDR3 in DNA: TGCAGTGCTCCCACAGGGGAGTATGGCTACACCTTC. Protein sequence: CSAPTGEYGYTF.

This clonotype was observed a few times. The chain couples TRBV29-1 to TRBJ1-5; tentatively, D is TRBD1 (5 bases). The V gene lost 4 bases and the J gene lost 0 bases, with 13 bases spanning the gap. The CDR3 runs 15 residues. The germline CDR1 and CDR2 sequences are SQVTM and ANQGSEA. CDR3 DNA: TGCAGCGTTGTTCTTCAGGGCTATAGCAATCAGCCCCAGCATTTT. Translation: CSVVLQGYSNQPQHF.

Of note for this clonotype: One end of the junction is discordant with germline, which a read error may explain. The chain carries TRBV10-2 and TRBJ2-3, with D tentatively TRBD1 (5 bases). The CDR3 extends over 14 amino acids. Germline-derived CDR1 and CDR2 are WSHSY and SAAADI. This CDR3 is CATSTGSFTNTQYF. DNA of the CDR3: TGCGCCACCTCCACAGGTTCTTTCACAAATACGCAGTATTTT.

The CDR3 coding sequence is TGCAGTGCCTCGATATGGTGGGAGACCCAGTACTTC. Translating it yields CSASIWWETQYF. The chain is built from TRBV20-1 and TRBJ2-5; no definite D call. Trimming left V 6 bases short and J 5 bases short, with 13 bases between. The CDR3 sequence is 12 residues long. The germline V gene encodes CDR1 DFQATT and CDR2 SNEGSKA (reference sequence).